This T cell receptor (beta chain) comes out of a study of T cells in Graves' hyperthyroidism and ophthalmopathy. Study-wide results and limits: Also found in blood were most expanded thyroid clonotypes above 0.001. Ophthalmopathy could be told apart from stable hyperthyroidism with a 13 V-J model.

What was amplified from RNA transcripts were TCR beta CDR3 regions. A first-round RT-PCR of the TCR CDR3 used the HTBI primer set. Each CDR3 protein gets one entry after TCRdb re-called the multiplex PCR reads with MiXCR. The sample contains more than 550,000 distinct CDR3 sequences, under 20% of which appear only once. Germline-derived CDR1 and CDR2 are DFQATT and SNEGSKA (reference sequence). There are 11 residues in the CDR3. V shed 6 bases and J shed 5 bases, with 11 bases lying between them. Ten or more counts support this clonotype. Its antigen is unidentified. The chain carries TRBV20-1 and TRBJ2-7; D uncertain. The source of this sequence is a woman aged 45-65 years with Graves' hyperthyroidism that later progressed to Graves' ophthalmopathy. The sample consisted of blood. The CDR3 is CSAPGLDEQYF. For the CDR3, the DNA is TGCAGTGCCCCCGGGCTCGACGAGCAGTACTTC.